This TCR beta chain originates from a study of T cell responses to AZD1222 COVID-19 vaccine. Some clones are missing from TCRdb's copy, which holds only in-frame ones; the method was immunoSEQ multiplex PCR. Here the sample spans about 130,000 clones, over 90% being singletons. V lost 6 bases and J lost 1, with 9 bases in between. The CDR3 sequence is 13 residues long. Germline lookup yields CDR1 SGHTA and CDR2 FQGTGA. The sequencing here drew on peripheral blood, taken on day 0 of AZD1222 vaccination. The V and J genes are TRBV7-3 and TRBJ1-1; no definite D call. The receptor comes from an adult in good health. The CDR3 sequence is CASSPDGNTEAFF. DNA of the CDR3: TGTGCCAGCAGTCCGGACGGGAACACTGAAGCTTTCTTT.